The T cell receptor (beta chain) under discussion was sequenced for a study of T-cell memory formation after mild COVID-19 (TCRdb year 2021). Notes on the research overall: TCR sequence clusters from the two donors were largely donor specific. Longitudinal TCRalpha and TCRbeta repertoire sequencing tracked T-cell clones expanding and contracting after mild COVID-19 in a couple of donors. Two young, previously healthy adult volunteers made up the cohort, one male and one female. What the research found in general, with its limitations: Contracting CD4+ clones turned up mainly in the CM and EM memory subsets, whereas EMRA was where CD8+ clones were enriched. SARS-CoV-2 specificity was not confirmed for the second-wave clones peaking on day 37. Clones that contracted from day 15 to 85 showed balanced CD4/CD8 phenotypes, whereas a second wave of clones that expanded from day 15 to 37 leaned towards CD4+. Only a couple of mild cases were covered in the study, and larger cohorts including severe cases with pre-infection samples were considered necessary. The detection of some responding clones in pre-infection memory suggests that pre-existing cross-reactive memory T cells joined the SARS-CoV-2 response.

Ficoll-Paque density gradient centrifugation was used to isolate PBMCs. Sequencing relied on an Illumina NovaSeq 6000. Using 5'RACE with constant-segment primers, TCRalpha and TCRbeta cDNA libraries were constructed, with sample barcodes and unique molecular identifiers added in the process. RNA was extracted from every sample with Trizol reagent. Library amplification was performed in two PCR steps, and a second sample barcode and Illumina TruSeq adapters were introduced in the second step. The libraries were sequenced on an Illumina NovaSeq using 2 x 150 bp paired-end reads. Under the source paper's analysis protocol: Demultiplexing of reads and collapsing into UMI-guided consensus sequences were performed with migec v1.2.7. With mixcr v2.1.11, UMI consensuses were aligned to TRA and TRB V and J templates and assembled into clonotypes. A clonotype was counted as expanded or contracted only if both edgeR and NoisET called the change significant, with noise models trained on biological replicates. For edgeR calls, a false discovery rate-adjusted p below 0.01 and a log2 fold-change threshold of 1 were applied. PCA with hierarchical clustering of max-normalized trajectories of the 1000 most abundant clonotypes was used as exploratory dynamics analysis. Separately sequenced CD4+ and CD8+ repertoires were used to assign a CD4 or CD8 phenotype to each responding clone. The public reads were quality trimmed at Q25 with fastp and then assembled into clones with MiXCR by TCRdb, keeping productive beta chains. Entries are consolidated by CDR3 protein sequence, retaining the most common genes and DNA. None of the V and J calls come from the authors' own analysis; TCRdb made them. The sample table holds roughly 350,000 distinct CDR3 sequences, of which approximately 21% were seen once. The ten largest clones take up under 15% of the sample.

The CDR3 runs 18 amino acids, cysteine and phenylalanine included. Only CDR3 DNA remains: 54 bases, in frame from the first base. At the junction V is shortened by 0 bases and J by 4 bases; bases outside the gene matches: 11. CDR1 and CDR2, looked up from the germline V gene (reference sequence), are SEHNR and FQNEAQ. In regard to this clonotype: Its target antigen remains unknown. Per-base quality was not reported, and no clone a single base away is much larger than it.

Sequences were obtained from PBMCs or a T cell subset sorted from them (not recorded which). This clonotype was sampled from an adult woman who had mild COVID-19 (a few samples of this study predate the infection). The sample titles of this study are shuffled in the database, so cell type and time point are left out; the donor was told from shared clones. The chain is encoded by TRBV7-9 joined to TRBJ2-3; 9 bases in the middle match TRBD1. The CDR3 is CASSLAPGQGQVPDTQYF. The DNA sequence reads TGTGCCAGCAGCTTAGCCCCCGGACAGGGGCAGGTCCCAGATACGCAGTATTTT.